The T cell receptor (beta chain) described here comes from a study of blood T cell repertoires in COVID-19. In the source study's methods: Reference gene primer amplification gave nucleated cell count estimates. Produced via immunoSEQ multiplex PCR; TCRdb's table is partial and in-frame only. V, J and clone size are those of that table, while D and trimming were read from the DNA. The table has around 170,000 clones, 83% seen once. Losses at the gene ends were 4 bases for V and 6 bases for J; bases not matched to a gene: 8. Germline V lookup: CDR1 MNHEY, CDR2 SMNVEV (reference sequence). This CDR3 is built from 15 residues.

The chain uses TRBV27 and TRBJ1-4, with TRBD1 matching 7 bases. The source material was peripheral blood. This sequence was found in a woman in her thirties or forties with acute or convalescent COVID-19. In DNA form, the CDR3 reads TGTGCCAGCAGTTCCCGACAGGGATGGGATGAAAAACTGTTTTTT. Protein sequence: CASSSRQGWDEKLFF.